The 18 T cell receptor beta chains listed next were all sequenced from one sample in a study of blood T cell repertoires in COVID-19. The method was immunoSEQ multiplex PCR; TCRdb's version includes in-frame clones alone and lacks a portion of them. This sample yields approximately 200,000 clones, of which roughly 85% are seen a single time; around 2.9% belongs to the top ten. The source material was peripheral blood. All receptors come from a man aged 50 or older who had recovered from COVID-19.

The rearrangement uses TRBV5-1 and TRBJ2-4; D possibly corresponds to TRBD1 (5 bases). The CDR3 length is 17 residues. The V gene lost 0 bases and the J gene lost 2 bases, with 15 bases spanning the gap. Looked up from germline, CDR1 is SGHRS and CDR2 is YFSETQ. The CDR3 DNA reads TGCGCCAGCAGCTTGGAGGGCAGGGTTTTTTCCAAAAACATTCAGTACTTC. It specifies CASSLEGRVFSKNIQYF. The variable domain in full, completed from reference TRBV5-1 and TRBJ2-4, reads KAGVTQTPRYLIKTRGQQVTLSCSPISGHRSVSWYQQTPGQGLQFLFEYFSETQRNKGNFPGRFSGRQFSNSRSEMNVSTLELGDSALYLCASSLEGRVFSKNIQYFGAGTRLSVL.

V and J are TRBV27 and TRBJ1-6; tentatively, D is TRBD1 (5 bases). Germline loops: CDR1 MNHEY, CDR2 SMNVEV (reference sequence). This CDR3 comprises 16 residues. V was cut by 5 bases and J by 7 bases, with 18 bases left in between. The chain's CDR3 is CASSPLGGEGNSPLHF. CDR3 DNA: TGTGCCAGCAGTCCCCTCGGGGGGGAAGGCAATTCACCCCTCCACTTT.

The CDR3, as DNA: TGCAGCGTTGCGAAAGGGGCGAATGAGCAGTTCTTC. This gives the protein CSVAKGANEQFF. V gene TRBV29-1 combines with J gene TRBJ2-1; the D gene is possibly TRBD1 (5 bases). Germline loops: CDR1 SQVTM, CDR2 ANQGSEA. This CDR3 contains 12 residues. Trimming cost V 4 bases and J 7 bases, with 11 bases left between them.

The chain employs TRBV7-9 and TRBJ1-1, with no clear D. The CDR3 runs 13 residues. V dropped 2 bases and J dropped 1 base, with 5 bases sitting between them. Germline V gene data show CDR1 as SEHNR and CDR2 as FQNEAQ (reference sequence). DNA of the CDR3: TGTGCCAGCAGCTTAAGAGGGAACACTGAAGCTTTCTTT. Translating it yields CASSLRGNTEAFF.

The rearrangement links TRBV4-1 to TRBJ2-7; 10 bases map to TRBD2. This CDR3 has 16 amino acids. CDR1 is MGHRA, CDR2 YSYEKL, per germline. V shed 1 base and J 6 bases; nucleotides not matched to a gene: 9. The CDR3 DNA sequence: TGCGCCAGCAGCCAAGGCGAAGGAGCGGGAGGGCGCGAGCAGTACTTC. As protein: CASSQGEGAGGREQYF.

The J gene is TRBJ2-3, the V gene TRBV27; 7 nucleotides line up with TRBD1. V was pared by 4 bases and J by 4 bases, with 2 bases of the junction left unmatched. This CDR3 is built from 13 residues. CDR1 and CDR2 from the germline V gene are MNHEY and SMNVEV (reference sequence). In DNA, the CDR3 is TGTGCCAGCAGTTCCCAGGGGGCAGATACGCAGTATTTT. Protein: CASSSQGADTQYF.

The CDR3 DNA sequence: TGTGCCAGCAGCTTACTAGGAGGACGAACAAGCCAAAGCTCCTACGAGCAGTACTTC. The encoded protein is CASSLLGGRTSQSSYEQYF. The genes are TRBV13 and TRBJ2-7; D is perhaps TRBD2 (5 bases). Per the germline V gene, CDR1 is PRHDT and CDR2 is FYEKMQ (reference sequence). Between the trimmed V and J ends, which lost 2 bases and 0 bases, there was a span of 23 bases. The CDR3 length is 19 residues.

In this sample, this clone turned up once. The CDR3 DNA is TGTGCCAGCAGCCAAGGAGCGGTCGGGGAGCTGTTTTTT. This encodes CASSQGAVGELFF. The V and J genes are TRBV3-1 (or the pseudogene TRBV3-2) and TRBJ2-2, with a weak D call TRBD2 (5 bases). Germline V gene lookup returns CDR1 LGHDT and CDR2 YNNKEL (reference sequence). Trimming cost V 1 base and J 7 bases, with 7 bases left between them. The CDR3 runs 13 residues.

This clone was recorded once. This sequence joins TRBV6-5 and TRBJ1-6, with a possible D match to TRBD1 (5 bases). The ends were cut back, 9 bases at V and 4 bases at J, with 13 bases in the middle. Germline assignment: CDR1 MNHEY and CDR2 SVGAGI. The CDR3 totals 14 residues. The CDR3 region has the DNA TGTGCCAGTAGATCGGGGGGGTATAATTCACCCCTCCACTTT. This sequence encodes CASRSGGYNSPLHF.

This clone was seen a few times. The chain couples TRBV2 to TRBJ1-5, with D hard to call. Per the germline V gene, CDR1 is SNHLY and CDR2 is FYNNEI. Trimming stripped 7 bases from V and 6 bases from J, with 13 bases between. This CDR3 region has 13 residues. CDR3 sequence (DNA): TGTGCCAGCAAAAGAGAGGGCAGTCAGCCCCAGCATTTT. This gives the protein CASKREGSQPQHF.

The chain combines TRBV18 with TRBJ1-6; perhaps TRBD1 as D (5 bases). This CDR3 is built from 18 residues. V lost 2 bases to trimming and J lost 0 bases, with 14 bases between them. CDR1 and CDR2 (germline): KGHSH, LQKENI. The CDR3 sequence: CASSPYGGISSYNSPLHF. As DNA, the CDR3 is TGTGCCAGCTCACCATACGGGGGTATTAGCTCCTATAATTCACCCCTCCACTTT.

The V and J genes are TRBV11-2 and TRBJ1-4, with 9 bases that match TRBD1. Germline V gene data show CDR1 as SGHAT and CDR2 as FQNNGV. Trimming at V came to 7 bases and at J to 10 bases, leaving 1 base not matched to a gene. CDR3 length equals 11 residues. Written as DNA, the CDR3 is TGTGCCAGCACGACAGGGGGAAAACTGTTTTTT. Residues: CASTTGGKLFF.

V usage is TRBV28 and J usage is TRBJ2-5; a weak D match, TRBD2 (7 bases). Deletions cut 6 bases from V and 5 bases from J, with 19 bases between. Germline V CDR1 and CDR2: MDHEN, SYDVKM. CDR3 length: 15 amino acids. This chain's CDR3 is CASRRGPSRAETQYF. The CDR3 bases are TGTGCCAGCAGGCGGGGGCCCTCCCGCGCCGAGACCCAGTACTTC.

This sequence joins TRBV5-1 and TRBJ2-3; 12 nucleotides align to TRBD1. The trim removed 3 bases at V and 6 bases at J, leaving 5 bases unmatched. In germline, CDR1 is SGHRS, CDR2 YFSETQ. The length of the CDR3 is 15 residues. The CDR3 DNA reads TGCGCCAGCAGCTGGGCCGGGACAGGGGGCGATACGCAGTATTTT. Protein sequence: CASSWAGTGGDTQYF.

The gene calls are TRBV2 and TRBJ2-2, with 10 bases matching TRBD2. Germline V gene data show CDR1 as SNHLY and CDR2 as FYNNEI. V was clipped by 5 bases and J by 6 bases; unmatched bases: 3. The CDR3 has 14 residues. In DNA, the CDR3 is TGTGCCAGCAGTACTGGACTAGCGGCCGGGGAGCTGTTTTTT. Translation: CASSTGLAAGELFF.

This clone has a count of ten or more. CDR3 residues: CAISEFMTQASYEQYF. The CDR3 DNA reads as TGTGCCATCAGTGAGTTCATGACTCAAGCATCCTACGAGCAGTACTTC. The chain recombines TRBV10-3 with TRBJ2-7; no reliable D call. This CDR3 contains 16 residues. V was pared by 1 base and J by 1 base, with 14 bases between. CDR1 is ENHRY and CDR2 is SYGVKD in the germline V gene.

This rearrangement joins TRBV29-1 to TRBJ2-5; TRBD2 might be the D (6 bases). V was cut by 3 bases and J by 5 bases, with 10 bases left in between. CDR3 length: 12 residues. CDR1 and CDR2 (germline): SQVTM, ANQGSEA. CDR3 region: CSVESSGETQYF. The CDR3 nucleotides are TGCAGCGTTGAGTCCAGCGGGGAGACCCAGTACTTC.

This clone was seen a few times. The chain employs TRBV2 and TRBJ2-7; D is perhaps TRBD2 (6 bases). With 7 bases removed from V and 4 bases from J, the gap between germline ends came to 17 bases. Germline CDR1 SNHLY, CDR2 FYNNEI. There are 14 residues in the CDR3. In DNA, the CDR3 is TGTGCCAGCACTCCAGAGGAGGGGCTGTACGAGCAGTACTTC. Protein sequence: CASTPEEGLYEQYF.